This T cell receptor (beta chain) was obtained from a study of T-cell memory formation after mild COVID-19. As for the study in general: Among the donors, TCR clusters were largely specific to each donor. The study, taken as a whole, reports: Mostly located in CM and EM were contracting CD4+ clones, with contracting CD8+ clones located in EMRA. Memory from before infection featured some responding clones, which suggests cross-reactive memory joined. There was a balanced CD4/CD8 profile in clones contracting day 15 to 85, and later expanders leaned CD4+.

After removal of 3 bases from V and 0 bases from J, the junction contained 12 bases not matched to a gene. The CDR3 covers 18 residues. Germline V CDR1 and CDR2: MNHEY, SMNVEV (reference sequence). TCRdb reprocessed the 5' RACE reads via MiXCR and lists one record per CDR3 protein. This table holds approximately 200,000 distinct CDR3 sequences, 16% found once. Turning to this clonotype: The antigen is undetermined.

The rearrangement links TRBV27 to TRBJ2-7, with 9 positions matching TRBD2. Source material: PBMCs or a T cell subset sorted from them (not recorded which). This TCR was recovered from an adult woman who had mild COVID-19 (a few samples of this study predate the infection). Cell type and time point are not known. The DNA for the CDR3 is TGTGCCAGCAGTTTGTTTTTTAGCGGGAGTGGCAGCTCCTACGAGCAGTACTTC. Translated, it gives CASSLFFSGSGSSYEQYF.